Sequencing of this T cell receptor (beta chain) was carried out in a study of T cell changes during pregnancy in multiple sclerosis. Profiling relied on immunoSEQ multiplex PCR, and the TCRdb table lists in-frame clones only, not all of them. The profile shows 45,000 to 55,000 clones, 88% of them singletons. Trimming left V 1 base short and J 6 bases short, with 16 bases between. Germline CDR1 MDHEN, CDR2 SYDVKM. There are 15 residues in the CDR3. The sequence was obtained from a female donor with multiple sclerosis, enrolled in a pregnancy study. The sequences come from CD4+ T cells from peripheral blood mononuclear cells, collected in the second trimester of pregnancy. The J gene is TRBJ2-7, the V gene TRBV28; TRBD1 is a possible D gene (6 bases). The CDR3 DNA reads TGTGCCAGCAGTTTATTCAGGGGTTTCCCTTTCGAGCAGTACTTC. Its translation is CASSLFRGFPFEQYF.